The sequence of this TCR beta chain was determined in a study of T cells in Graves' hyperthyroidism and ophthalmopathy (dated by TCRdb to the late 2010s). In terms of the full investigation: Peripheral blood samples were taken at initial diagnosis, before any treatment was given. Whether ophthalmopathy could be predicted prospectively was tested in an independent validation cohort made up of 18 to 20 hyperthyroidism patients plus 17 patients who later progressed to ophthalmopathy. Following sampling, methimazole starting at 30 mg daily was given to hyperthyroidism patients, and high-dose intravenous methylprednisolone was given to ophthalmopathy patients. The study also compared thyroid tissue and blood T-cell repertoires from more than 5 Graves' hyperthyroidism patients. To identify TCR V-J signatures that set the groups apart, the researchers used a discovery cohort of 90 to 100 patients, made up of approximately 43 with Graves' ophthalmopathy and some 56 with stable Graves' hyperthyroidism. The 100 or so discovery patients were divided at random into training and test sets in a 7:3 ratio. The paper reports TCR Vbeta CDR3 sequencing of more than 120 peripheral blood samples: some 44 ophthalmopathy, around 80 hyperthyroidism and around 17 progressor patients. The full study reports these points: Blood samples also contained most of the expanded thyroid clonotypes (frequency above 0.001), which suggests that blood repertoires may reflect thyroid immune responses. No statistical method was used to set the sample size in advance, and investigators knew the group allocation. Ophthalmopathy was separated from stable hyperthyroidism by a 13 V-J signature model, with approximately 85% sensitivity and approximately 81% specificity obtained in cross-validation and 80%/75% obtained in testing. In validation, the model predicted progression to ophthalmopathy with around 71% sensitivity and less than 75% specificity, a median of approximately 6.5 months before onset.

Hyperthyroidism patients were newly diagnosed, had a disease duration of under 2 months, and were aged 18 to 65 years. The study excluded patients with uncontrolled infections, other autoimmune diseases, pregnancy or lactation. Diagnoses were based on clinical symptoms, serum thyroxine and TRAb, thyroid ultrasound and orbital computed tomography. Blood from progressor patients was drawn when they were first diagnosed with hyperthyroidism, before any ophthalmopathy symptoms appeared. PBMCs were separated from approximately 10 ml of fresh peripheral blood using Ficoll-Paque density gradient centrifugation. Patients classed as progressors first received a Graves' hyperthyroidism diagnosis and then went on to develop ophthalmopathy during follow-up. Trizol reagent was used to extract total RNA, and RNA quality was then checked on an Agilent 2100 Bioanalyzer. This clonotype was detected ten times or more. What antigen it recognizes has not been identified. Germline and junction disagree at one end, which may indicate a read error.

The TCR beta CDR3 regions were amplified from RNA transcripts. A first-round RT-PCR of the TCR CDR3 used the HTBI primer set with the Qiagen OneStep RT-PCR kit. Libraries were constructed in a second round of multiplex PCR, after which size selection and purification were carried out. Libraries were sequenced paired-end with 100 bp reads on an Illumina HiSeq2000. The authors processed their data as follows. SOAPnuke was used to process the raw data, removing reads that contained adapters or uncalled bases, had a mean Phred below 15, or lacked an exact match to the constant primer or identifier. High-quality paired reads were merged with COPE v1.2.5, and unique nucleotide sequences were defined as clonotypes. MiTCR v1.1 was used to align the clonotypes against IMGT TRBV, TRBD and TRBJ reference segments. The analysis included only V-J combinations with a frequency above 0.0001, which together covered roughly 99% of the repertoires. A TCS score was defined as the ratio between F50 (clonal expansion) and ExV (chaos), using BLOSUM62-based TCRdist between CDR3 peptides within each V-J. Welch's t-statistics and random forest reduced roughly 500 V-J features to under 15, which were used in a naive Bayes classifier (R e1071). TCRdb's own reprocessing of the public reads used fastp at Q25 and MiXCR and kept productive beta chains. All rows with the same CDR3 protein become a single entry with the most common DNA and genes. These V and J calls derive from TCRdb rather than the authors' analysis. The sample table lists under 350,000 distinct CDR3 sequences, under 30% of them with a count of one. Together, the top ten hold around 30% of the sample.

Sequences were obtained from blood. The clonotype originates from a man in his forties or fifties with Graves' hyperthyroidism that later progressed to Graves' ophthalmopathy.

CDR3 sequence: CASSLGGSPQETQYF. The nucleotide sequence is given as TGTGCTAGCAGCTTAGGGGGCAGCCCCCAAGAGACCCAGTACTTC. The receptor chain draws on TRBV7-7 and TRBJ2-5; the junction holds 7 bases that match TRBD1. CDR1 and CDR2, per the germline V gene (reference sequence), are SSHAT and FNYEAQ. There are 15 amino acids in the CDR3, from cysteine to phenylalanine inclusive. Left in the record is the CDR3 DNA by itself, 45 bases read in frame from the first base.